Following are 21 T cell receptor beta chains from one sample sequenced in a study of shared clonotypes between healthy human individuals. Sequencing was performed with immunoSEQ multiplex PCR; in TCRdb, only in-frame clones are kept and a portion is missing. The sample lists around 700,000 clones; roughly 78% were seen once. Sequencing was carried out using memory CD4+ T cells sorted from blood. The subset denotes: CD45RA-negative fraction. These receptors originate from a woman in her 30s in good health.

This clone was seen only a few times. The V and J genes are TRBV5-1 and TRBJ1-2; TRBD1 matches 10 bases. V lost 4 bases to trimming and J lost 0 bases; unmatched junction nucleotides: 9. The CDR3 has 17 amino acids. Germline V gene data show CDR1 as SGHRS and CDR2 as YFSETQ. CDR3 region: CASSGRTGGQTNYGYTF. The CDR3 DNA is TGCGCCAGCAGCGGAAGGACAGGGGGACAGACTAACTATGGCTACACCTTC.

About this clone: The same CDR3 also results from other DNA sequences found in this sample. The CDR3 DNA follows: TGTGCCAGCAGCGAACATCGACGGGTGGATAGCACAGATACGCAGTATTTT. Protein product: CASSEHRRVDSTDTQYF. The V gene is TRBV7-8, the J gene TRBJ2-3; D is unresolved. Looked up from germline, CDR1 is SGHVS and CDR2 is FQNEAQ. The length of the CDR3 is 17 residues. V was clipped by 5 bases and J by 0 bases, with 18 bases between them.

This clone was picked up a small number of times. CDR3 loop: CASSLDGGSSGNTIYF. In DNA, the CDR3 is TGTGCCAGCAGCTTAGACGGCGGGAGCTCTGGAAACACCATATATTTT. The chain couples TRBV7-2 to TRBJ1-3; D is undetermined. The V gene lost 1 base and the J gene lost 0 bases, with 10 bases spanning the gap. Germline CDR1 is SGHTA and CDR2 is FQGNSA. CDR3 length equals 16 residues.

CDR3 region: CASSEQGGIYEQYF. The DNA of the CDR3 is TGTGCCAGCAGTGAACAGGGTGGTATCTACGAGCAGTACTTC. The chain couples TRBV6-1 to TRBJ2-7, with TRBD1 as a possible D gene (5 bases). This CDR3 contains 14 residues. Germline lookup yields CDR1 MNHNS and CDR2 SASEGT. The V and J ends lost 2 bases and 3 bases respectively, with 11 bases between them.

This clone was observed once. An end of the junction does not agree with germline; a read error may underlie this. The gene calls are TRBV19 and TRBJ2-5; 14 nucleotides line up with TRBD2. The germline CDR1 and CDR2 sequences are LNHDA and SQIVND (reference sequence). The CDR3 is 14 residues long. CDR3 in amino acids: CASSMGLAGEAQYF. The CDR3 nucleotides are TGTGCCAGTAGTATGGGACTAGCGGGAGAGGCCCAGTACTTC. The full variable domain, rest sourced from reference TRBV19 and TRBJ2-5, is DGGITQSPKYLFRKEGQNVTLSCEQNLNHDAMYWYRQDPGQGLRLIYYSQIVNDFQKGDIAEGYSVSREKKESFPLTVTSAQKNPTAFYLCASSMGLAGEAQYFGPGTRLLVL.

The rearrangement uses TRBV19 and TRBJ2-7, with D tentatively TRBD1 or TRBD2 (5 bases each). This CDR3 is 14 amino acids long. Germline CDR1 LNHDA, CDR2 SQIVND (reference sequence). V lost 7 bases to trimming and J lost 1 base, with 14 bases between them. CDR3 amino acids: CASTVTGRSYEQYF. The CDR3 nucleotides read TGTGCCAGTACTGTGACGGGACGGTCCTACGAGCAGTACTTC.

This clone has only one observation. This chain uses TRBV9 with TRBJ2-2; 10 bases map to TRBD2. Looked up from germline, CDR1 is SGDLS and CDR2 is YYNGEE. Unmatched junction bases numbered 2, after V lost 0 bases and J lost 0 bases. The CDR3 spans 17 residues. CDR3 in amino acids: CASSVGLAGSNTGELFF. The CDR3 DNA reads TGTGCCAGCAGCGTAGGACTAGCGGGTTCGAACACCGGGGAGCTGTTTTTT.

This clone was detected only once. J is TRBJ2-7 and V is TRBV5-6; TRBD2 matches 8 bases. The CDR3 covers 15 residues. From germline, CDR1 is SGHDT and CDR2 YYEEEE. Trimming at V came to 4 bases and at J to 0 bases, leaving 6 bases not matched to a gene. In DNA, the CDR3 is TGTGCCAGCAGCGACGGGAGGGTTGGCTCCTACGAGCAGTACTTC. Its protein product is CASSDGRVGSYEQYF.

J is TRBJ2-3 and V is TRBV5-1, with TRBD2 matching 13 bases. The CDR3 length is 15 residues. The V segment lost 6 bases and the J segment 5 bases; nucleotides outside the gene matches: 6. Germline V gene sequence: CDR1 SGHRS, CDR2 YFSETQ. The CDR3 sequence is CASKRLAGGIDTQYF. The CDR3 DNA sequence: TGCGCCAGCAAACGACTAGCGGGAGGCATAGATACGCAGTATTTT.

The gene calls are TRBV6-5 and TRBJ1-5; possible D gene TRBD1, 5 bases. V was clipped by 8 bases and J by 7 bases, with 15 bases between them. This CDR3 spans 13 amino acids. Germline V CDR1 and CDR2: MNHEY, SVGAGI. CDR3 loop: CASGTQREQPQHF. CDR3 DNA sequence: TGTGCCAGCGGGACCCAACGCGAACAGCCCCAGCATTTT.

The chain employs TRBV7-2 and TRBJ2-7; 13 nucleotides align to TRBD2. CDR3 size: 15 residues. Trimming removed 5 bases from V and 4 bases from J; junction bases left unmatched: 5. Germline V lookup: CDR1 SGHTA, CDR2 FQGNSA. DNA of the CDR3: TGTGCCAGCAGCGAAGGACTAGCGGGAGCATACGAGCAGTACTTC. Its protein product is CASSEGLAGAYEQYF.

This chain joins TRBV29-1 and TRBJ2-1; D gene unclear. The V and J ends lost 3 bases and 2 bases respectively, with 8 bases between them. Looked up from germline, CDR1 is SQVTM and CDR2 is ANQGSEA. This CDR3 is 13 amino acids long. The CDR3 is CSVERIPYNEQFF. CDR3 sequence (DNA): TGCAGCGTTGAGAGAATCCCCTACAATGAGCAGTTCTTC.

The gene calls are TRBV28 and TRBJ1-2; TRBD1 matches 11 bases. CDR1 and CDR2 (germline): MDHEN, SYDVKM. The junction had 3 bases not matched to a gene; V was cut back by 6 bases and J by 3 bases. CDR3 length: 14 amino acids. CDR3 nucleotide sequence: TGTGCCAGCAGGGACAGGGGGCCGGACTATGGCTACACCTTC. This translates into CASRDRGPDYGYTF.

The chain recombines TRBV29-1 with TRBJ1-1; D possibly corresponds to TRBD1 (6 bases). CDR3 length equals 13 residues. V lost 3 bases, J lost 5 bases, and 13 bases lay in between. Germline CDR1 reads SQVTM; CDR2 reads ANQGSEA. The CDR3 sequence is CSVDPQGWTEAFF. CDR3 nucleotide sequence: TGCAGCGTTGACCCACAGGGCTGGACTGAAGCTTTCTTT.

This chain joins TRBV28 and TRBJ2-1, with TRBD2 as a possible D gene (6 bases). V lost 4 bases, J lost 9 bases, and 16 bases lay in between. The CDR3 length is 14 residues. CDR1 and CDR2 from the germline V gene are MDHEN and SYDVKM. The chain's CDR3 is CASSSGTHTTEQFF. DNA for the CDR3: TGTGCCAGCAGTTCCGGGACTCATACCACTGAGCAGTTCTTC.

This chain joins TRBV28 and TRBJ2-7; the D call may be TRBD1 or TRBD2 (5 bases each). The ends were cut back, 7 bases at V and 0 bases at J, with 13 bases in the middle. Germline CDR1 is MDHEN and CDR2 is SYDVKM. This CDR3 contains 14 residues. Here the CDR3 DNA reads TGTGCCAGCAATCGGGACGGATCCTCCTACGAGCAGTACTTC. It codes for CASNRDGSSYEQYF.

The chain has TRBV5-1 and TRBJ2-1, with 10 bases aligning to TRBD2. CDR3 length: 18 residues. V was pared by 4 bases and J by 8 bases, with 18 bases of the junction left unmatched. CDR1 and CDR2 from the germline V gene are SGHRS and YFSETQ. CDR3 sequence (DNA): TGCGCCAGCAGCAACAGACTAGCGGGTCTCTCGGGTACGGATGAGCAGTTCTTC. Its translation is CASSNRLAGLSGTDEQFF.

The chain is built from TRBV5-4 and TRBJ1-3, with D perhaps matching TRBD1 (5 bases). V shed 4 bases and J shed 0 bases, with 8 bases lying between them. CDR1 SGHNT and CDR2 YYREEE come from the germline V gene (reference sequence). CDR3 size: 14 residues. CDR3 amino acids: CASSNQGSGNTIYF. DNA for the CDR3: TGTGCCAGCAGCAATCAGGGCTCTGGAAACACCATATATTTT.

J is TRBJ2-7 and V is TRBV7-9; D not certain. Germline CDR1 and CDR2: SEHNR and FQNEAQ (reference sequence). This CDR3 region has 13 residues. The ends were cut back, 0 bases at V and 6 bases at J, with 9 bases in the middle. In DNA, the CDR3 is TGTGCCAGCAGCTTAGCAGATAGGAGCGAGCAGTACTTC. Protein product: CASSLADRSEQYF.

V and J are TRBV6-1 and TRBJ1-1; tentatively, D is TRBD1 (5 bases). This CDR3 contains 13 residues. Trimming cost V 4 bases and J 4 bases, with 10 bases left between them. Germline values: CDR1 MNHNS, CDR2 SASEGT. This chain's CDR3 is CASSVGGFTEAFF. CDR3 nucleotide sequence: TGTGCCAGCAGTGTCGGGGGGTTCACTGAAGCTTTCTTT.

The CDR3 loop reads CASSLRESYTEAFF. Here the CDR3 DNA reads TGCGCCAGCAGCTTGAGGGAGTCCTACACTGAAGCTTTCTTT. The chain combines TRBV5-1 with TRBJ1-1; the D is unclear. This CDR3 has 14 residues. Trimming took off 1 base at V and 3 bases at J, with 10 bases between the two ends. Per the germline V gene, CDR1 is SGHRS and CDR2 is YFSETQ.